The rows below give T cell receptor beta chains drawn from one sample of a study of blood T cell repertoires in COVID-19. Clones were sequenced by immunoSEQ multiplex PCR, and TCRdb holds only the in-frame ones, with some missing. In the table there are around 150,000 clones, approximately 84% of which are singletons. Sequencing was performed on PBMCs or T cells enriched from blood (not recorded which). Receptors originate from a woman between 45 and 65 years old with acute COVID-19. Each CDR3 is given with its conserved first and last residue. D genes are given only for firm matches. Expanded clones get a size class; other rows say once, few or many, or leave the size out.

CDR3	DNA	size	V	D	J
CASSQAPSPEGTDTQYF	TGCGCCAGCAGCCAAGCCCCTAGCCCGGAGGGTACAGATACGCAGTATTTT	.	TRBV4-1	.	TRBJ2-3
CASSISGRGFEQYF	TGTGCCAGTAGTATAAGCGGGAGAGGGTTCGAGCAGTACTTC	.	TRBV19	TRBD2	TRBJ2-7
CASSPRDLSSYEQYF	TGTGCCAGCAGCCCGCGGGACTTGAGCTCCTACGAGCAGTACTTC	.	TRBV13	.	TRBJ2-7
CASSFTSEGEQFF	TGTGCCAGCAGCTTTACTAGCGAAGGTGAGCAGTTCTTC	.	TRBV11-3	TRBD2	TRBJ2-1
CASSPARGQGETQYF	TGTGCCAGCAGCCCCGCCCGGGGACAGGGAGAGACCCAGTACTTC	.	TRBV7-9	TRBD1	TRBJ2-5
CASSLTGREAYGYTF	TGTGCCAGCAGCTTAACAGGACGGGAGGCCTATGGCTACACCTTC	.	TRBV5-8	.	TRBJ1-2
CASSVASGQPQHF	TGTGCCAGCAGCGTAGCTTCAGGACAGCCCCAGCATTTT	.	TRBV9	.	TRBJ1-5
CASSPHPTGRGEQFF	TGTGCCAGCAGCCCCCATCCCACAGGGCGAGGTGAGCAGTTCTTC	.	TRBV9	.	TRBJ2-1
CASSLNRVADTQYF	TGTGCCAGCAGCTTGAACAGGGTGGCAGATACGCAGTATTTT	once	TRBV5-6	.	TRBJ2-3
CSASRDRDEQYF	TGCAGTGCTAGTCGTGACAGGGACGAGCAGTACTTC	.	TRBV20-1	TRBD1	TRBJ2-7
CASSPTGNTGELFF	TGTGCCAGCAGCCCGACAGGGAACACCGGGGAGCTGTTTTTT	.	TRBV5-8	.	TRBJ2-2
CATSTRDGYTF	TGTGCCACCAGCACTAGAGATGGCTACACCTTC	.	TRBV15	.	TRBJ1-2
CASSVAGGGSSGNTIYF	TGTGCCAGCAGCGTAGCGGGAGGCGGAAGCTCTGGAAACACCATATATTTT	.	TRBV9	.	TRBJ1-3
CASSVRGLAIGEQFF	TGTGCCAGCAGCGTACGGGGACTAGCTATCGGTGAGCAGTTCTTC	.	TRBV9	TRBD2	TRBJ2-1
CASSQASGGEQYF	TGTGCCAGCAGCCAAGCGTCAGGGGGCGAGCAGTACTTC	.	TRBV3-1/TRBV3-2	TRBD1	TRBJ2-7
CASSVATSGSVTKETQYF	TGTGCCAGCAGTGTAGCGACTAGCGGGAGTGTCACGAAAGAGACCCAGTACTTC	.	TRBV6-1	TRBD2	TRBJ2-5
CASSTGGDGYTF	TGTGCCAGTAGCACAGGGGGGGATGGCTACACCTTC	.	TRBV19	TRBD1	TRBJ1-2
CATSRDQGPETQYF	TGTGCCACCAGCAGAGACCAGGGCCCGGAGACCCAGTACTTC	few	TRBV15	.	TRBJ2-5
CASRGTDQPQHF	TGTGCCAGCAGAGGGACAGATCAGCCCCAGCATTTT	.	TRBV12-3/TRBV12-4	TRBD1	TRBJ1-5
CASSSRVNEQFF	TGTGCCAGCAGCTCCCGAGTCAATGAGCAGTTCTTC	.	TRBV11-3	.	TRBJ2-1
CSAKGVKETQYF	TGCAGCGCCAAGGGAGTAAAAGAGACCCAGTACTTC	.	TRBV29-1	.	TRBJ2-5
CASSPTVETQYF	TGTGCCAGCAGCCCAACGGTGGAGACCCAGTACTTC	.	TRBV12-3/TRBV12-4	.	TRBJ2-5
CAIRAGTSGFTGELFF	TGTGCCATCAGGGCCGGGACTAGCGGATTTACCGGGGAGCTGTTTTTT	.	TRBV10-3	TRBD2	TRBJ2-2
CAISGRTGGYEQYF	TGTGCCATCAGTGGACGGACAGGGGGCTACGAGCAGTACTTC	few	TRBV10-3	TRBD1	TRBJ2-7
CASSRQGLGANVLTF	TGTGCCAGTAGCCGACAGGGGCTCGGGGCCAACGTCCTGACTTTC	.	TRBV19	TRBD1	TRBJ2-6
CASSPGVQPQHF	TGTGCCAGCAGTCCGGGTGTCCAGCCCCAGCATTTT	.	TRBV12-3/TRBV12-4	.	TRBJ1-5
CASSQFGTAAYGYTF	TGTGCCAGCAGCCAATTCGGGACAGCGGCCTATGGCTACACCTTC	.	TRBV4-2	TRBD1	TRBJ1-2